Included here is one TCR beta chain sequence, with context. The data were taken from a study of blood T cell repertoires in COVID-19. The wider study: COVID-19 samples, acute and convalescent, were from the United States, Italy and Spain. The analysed material was cDNA or gDNA that came from T cells, B-cell-depleted T cells, or PBMCs.

Original processing notes: Reference gene primer amplification gave estimated nucleated cell counts. The method was immunoSEQ multiplex PCR; TCRdb's version includes in-frame clones alone and lacks a portion of them. For V, J and clone size, that table is used; D and trimming come from the DNA. The sample holds roughly 330,000 clones, about 83% seen once. CDR3 length: 18 residues. CDR1 is SEHNR, CDR2 FQNEAQ, per germline (reference sequence). V lost 1 base and J 0 bases, leaving 13 bases between the germline ends. The sequence was collected from a woman aged 50 to 60 with acute or convalescent COVID-19. The sequenced sample was peripheral blood. The chain carries TRBV7-9 and TRBJ2-6, with D unresolved. The CDR3 reads CASSLVGSTDSGANVLTF. CDR3 nucleotide sequence: TGTGCCAGCAGCTTAGTCGGCTCTACAGACTCTGGGGCCAACGTCCTGACTTTC.